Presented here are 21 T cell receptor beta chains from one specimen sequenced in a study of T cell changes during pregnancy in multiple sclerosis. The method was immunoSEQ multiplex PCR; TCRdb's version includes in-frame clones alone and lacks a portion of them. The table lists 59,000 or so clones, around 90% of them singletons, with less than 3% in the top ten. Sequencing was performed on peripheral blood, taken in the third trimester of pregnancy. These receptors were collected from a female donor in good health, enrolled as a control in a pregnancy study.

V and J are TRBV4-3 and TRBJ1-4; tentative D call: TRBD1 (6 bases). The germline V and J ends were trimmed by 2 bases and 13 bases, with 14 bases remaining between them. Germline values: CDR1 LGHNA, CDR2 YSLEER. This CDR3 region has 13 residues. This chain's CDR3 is CASSQTSGAGLFF. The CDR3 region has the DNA TGCGCCAGCAGCCAAACCTCAGGGGCGGGACTGTTTTTT.

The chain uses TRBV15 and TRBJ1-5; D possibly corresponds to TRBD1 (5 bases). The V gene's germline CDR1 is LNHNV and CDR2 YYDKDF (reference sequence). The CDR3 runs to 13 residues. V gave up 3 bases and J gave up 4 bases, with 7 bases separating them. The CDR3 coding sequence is TGTGCCACCAGCAGCAGGGTTAATCAGCCCCAGCATTTT. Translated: CATSSRVNQPQHF.

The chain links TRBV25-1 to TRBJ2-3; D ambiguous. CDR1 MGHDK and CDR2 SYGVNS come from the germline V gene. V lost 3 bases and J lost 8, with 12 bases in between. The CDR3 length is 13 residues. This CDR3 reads CASSDGQIRTQYF. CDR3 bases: TGTGCCAGCAGTGATGGTCAGATTCGTACGCAGTATTTT.

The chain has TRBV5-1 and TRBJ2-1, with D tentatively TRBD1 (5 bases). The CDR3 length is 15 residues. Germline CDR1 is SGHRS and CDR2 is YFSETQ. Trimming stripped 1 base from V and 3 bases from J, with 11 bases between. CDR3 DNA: TGCGCCAGCAGCTTGTCAGGGCAGGACTACAATGAGCAGTTCTTC. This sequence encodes CASSLSGQDYNEQFF.

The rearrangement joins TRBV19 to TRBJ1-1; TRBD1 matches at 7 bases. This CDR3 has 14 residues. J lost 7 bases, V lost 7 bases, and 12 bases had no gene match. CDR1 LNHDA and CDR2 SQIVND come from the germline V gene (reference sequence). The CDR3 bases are TGTGCCAGTACCCGAACAGGGGTGGCAGATGAAGCTTTCTTT. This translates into CASTRTGVADEAFF.

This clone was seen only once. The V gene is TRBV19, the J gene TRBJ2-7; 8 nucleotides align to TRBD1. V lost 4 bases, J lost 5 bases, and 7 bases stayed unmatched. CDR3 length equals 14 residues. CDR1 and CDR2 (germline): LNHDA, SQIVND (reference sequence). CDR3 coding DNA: TGTGCCAGTAGTAGCTACCAGGGGGCGGACGAGCAGTACTTC. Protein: CASSSYQGADEQYF.

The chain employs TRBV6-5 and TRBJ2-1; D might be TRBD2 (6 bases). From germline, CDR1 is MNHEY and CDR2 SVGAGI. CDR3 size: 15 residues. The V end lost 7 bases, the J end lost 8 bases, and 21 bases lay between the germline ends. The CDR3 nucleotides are TGTGCCAGCACCCCTGGGTTCGGGGGTCCGGATGAGCAGTTCTTC. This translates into CASTPGFGGPDEQFF.

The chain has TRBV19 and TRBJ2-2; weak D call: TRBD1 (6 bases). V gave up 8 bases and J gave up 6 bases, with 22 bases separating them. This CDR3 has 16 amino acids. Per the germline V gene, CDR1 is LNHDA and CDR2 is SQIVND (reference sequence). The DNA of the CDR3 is TGTGCCAGTGCCGCAGGGGTGGTTGTCTTCGCCGGGGAGCTGTTTTTT. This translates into CASAAGVVVFAGELFF. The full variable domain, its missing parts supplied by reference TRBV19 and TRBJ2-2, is DGGITQSPKYLFRKEGQNVTLSCEQNLNHDAMYWYRQDPGQGLRLIYYSQIVNDFQKGDIAEGYSVSREKKESFPLTVTSAQKNPTAFYLCASAAGVVVFAGELFFGEGSRLTVL.

As DNA, the CDR3 is TGTGCCATCAGTGAGTCGTTGGGGCGAGGCACTGAAGCTTTCTTT. Encoded protein: CAISESLGRGTEAFF. J is TRBJ1-1 and V is TRBV10-3; D is possibly TRBD1 (5 bases). V gave up 0 bases and J gave up 4 bases, with 12 bases separating them. Germline V gene lookup returns CDR1 ENHRY and CDR2 SYGVKD. CDR3 length: 15 residues.

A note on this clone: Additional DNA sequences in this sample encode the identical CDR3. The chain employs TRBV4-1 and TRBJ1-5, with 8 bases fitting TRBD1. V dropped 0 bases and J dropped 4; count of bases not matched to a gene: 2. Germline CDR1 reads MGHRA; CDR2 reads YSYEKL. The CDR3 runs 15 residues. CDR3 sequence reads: CASSQDDRGNQPQHF. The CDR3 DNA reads TGCGCCAGCAGCCAAGATGACAGGGGAAATCAGCCCCAGCATTTT.

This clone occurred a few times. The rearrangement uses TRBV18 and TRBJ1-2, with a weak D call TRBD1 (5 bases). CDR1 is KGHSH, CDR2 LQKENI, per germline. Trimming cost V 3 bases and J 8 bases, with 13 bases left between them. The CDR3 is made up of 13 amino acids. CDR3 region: CASSPGQEMGYTF. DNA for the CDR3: TGTGCCAGCTCACCGGGGCAGGAGATGGGCTACACCTTC.

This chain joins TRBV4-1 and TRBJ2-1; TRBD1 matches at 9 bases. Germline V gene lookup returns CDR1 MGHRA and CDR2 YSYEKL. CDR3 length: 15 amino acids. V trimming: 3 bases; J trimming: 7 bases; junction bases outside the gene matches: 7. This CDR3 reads CASSHSQGAMNEQFF. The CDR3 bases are TGCGCCAGCAGCCACTCACAGGGGGCGATGAATGAGCAGTTCTTC.

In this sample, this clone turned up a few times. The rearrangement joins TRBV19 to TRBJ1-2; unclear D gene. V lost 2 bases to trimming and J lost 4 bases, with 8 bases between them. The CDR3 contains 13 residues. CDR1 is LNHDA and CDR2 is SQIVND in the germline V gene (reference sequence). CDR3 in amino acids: CASSISLVYGYTF. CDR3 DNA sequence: TGTGCCAGTAGTATATCTCTTGTCTATGGCTACACCTTC.

The DNA for the CDR3 is TGTGCCATCAGTGAGTTAGGACAGGGCTTGGAGGATACGCAGTATTTT. It translates to CAISELGQGLEDTQYF. The genes are TRBV10-3 and TRBJ2-3; 8 bases align to TRBD1. The junction had 9 bases not matched to a gene; V was cut back by 1 base and J by 6 bases. Germline CDR1 is ENHRY and CDR2 is SYGVKD. The CDR3 is made up of 16 amino acids.

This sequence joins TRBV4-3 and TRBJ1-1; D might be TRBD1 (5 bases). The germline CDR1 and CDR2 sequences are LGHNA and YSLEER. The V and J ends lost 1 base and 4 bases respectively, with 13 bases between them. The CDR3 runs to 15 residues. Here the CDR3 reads CASSQAPQGGTEAFF. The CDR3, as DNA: TGCGCCAGCAGCCAAGCCCCGCAGGGAGGCACTGAAGCTTTCTTT.

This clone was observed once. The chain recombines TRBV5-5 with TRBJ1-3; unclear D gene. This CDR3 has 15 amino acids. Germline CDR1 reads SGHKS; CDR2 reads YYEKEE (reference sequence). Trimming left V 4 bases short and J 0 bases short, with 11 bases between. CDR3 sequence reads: CASSREGGSGNTIYF. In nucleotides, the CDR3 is TGTGCCAGCAGCCGCGAGGGAGGCTCTGGAAACACCATATATTTT.

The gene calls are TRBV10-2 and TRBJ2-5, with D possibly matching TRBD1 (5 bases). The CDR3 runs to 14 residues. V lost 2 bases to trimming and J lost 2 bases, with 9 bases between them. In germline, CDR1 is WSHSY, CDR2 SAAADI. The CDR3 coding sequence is TGCGCCAGCAGTGAGAGGGGAAGACAAGAGACCCAGTACTTC. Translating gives CASSERGRQETQYF.

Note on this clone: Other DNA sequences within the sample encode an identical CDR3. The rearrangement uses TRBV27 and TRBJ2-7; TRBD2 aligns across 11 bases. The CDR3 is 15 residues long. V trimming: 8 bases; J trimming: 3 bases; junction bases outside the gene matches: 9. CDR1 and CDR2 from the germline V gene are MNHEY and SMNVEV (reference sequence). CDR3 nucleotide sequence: TGTGCCAGCGCTTTCCTAGCGGGGGGTCGCTACGAGCAGTACTTC. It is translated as CASAFLAGGRYEQYF.

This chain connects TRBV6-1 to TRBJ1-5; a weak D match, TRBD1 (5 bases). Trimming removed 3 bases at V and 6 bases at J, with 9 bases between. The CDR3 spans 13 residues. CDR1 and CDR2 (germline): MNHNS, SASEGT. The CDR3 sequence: CASSDRVGQPQHF. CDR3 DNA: TGTGCCAGCAGTGACAGGGTAGGTCAGCCCCAGCATTTT.

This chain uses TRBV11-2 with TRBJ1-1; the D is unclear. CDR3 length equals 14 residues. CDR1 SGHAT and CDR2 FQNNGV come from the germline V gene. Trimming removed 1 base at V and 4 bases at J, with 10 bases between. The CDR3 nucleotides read TGTGCCAGCAGCTTAGCGGGTTCGGGCACTGAAGCTTTCTTT. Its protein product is CASSLAGSGTEAFF.

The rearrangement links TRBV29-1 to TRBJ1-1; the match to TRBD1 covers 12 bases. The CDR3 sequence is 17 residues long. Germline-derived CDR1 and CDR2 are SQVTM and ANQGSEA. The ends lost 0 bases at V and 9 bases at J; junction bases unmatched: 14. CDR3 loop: CSVEDTNRDRGREKAFF. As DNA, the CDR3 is TGCAGCGTTGAAGATACGAACCGGGACAGGGGGCGGGAGAAAGCTTTCTTT.